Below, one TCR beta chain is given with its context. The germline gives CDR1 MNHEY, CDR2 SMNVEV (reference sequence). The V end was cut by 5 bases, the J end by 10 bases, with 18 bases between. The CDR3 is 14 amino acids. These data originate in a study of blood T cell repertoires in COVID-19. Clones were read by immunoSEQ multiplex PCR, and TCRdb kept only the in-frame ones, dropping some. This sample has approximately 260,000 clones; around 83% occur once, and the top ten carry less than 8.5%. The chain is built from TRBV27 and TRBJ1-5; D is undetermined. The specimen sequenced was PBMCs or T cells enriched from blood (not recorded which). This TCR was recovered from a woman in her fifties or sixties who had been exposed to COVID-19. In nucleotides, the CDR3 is TGTGCCAGCAGTGCTAGCTCGGAGTTTGGCCCCCAGCATTTT. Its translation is CASSASSEFGPQHF.